This entry lists 21 T cell receptor beta chains sequenced from one sample in a study of beta chain features in type 1 diabetes. All of the isolated RNA was reverse transcribed, so expressed TCRB transcripts were sequenced. Data came from immunoSEQ multiplex PCR; TCRdb stores just in-frame clones and leaves some out. This sample has under 400,000 clones, with 14% found just once. The sample taken for sequencing was central memory CD4+ T cells from blood. All receptors come from a man in his thirties or forties in good health.

This clone was picked up a small number of times. V and J are TRBV7-6 and TRBJ2-5, with D uncertain. From germline, CDR1 is SGHVS and CDR2 FNYEAQ. The CDR3 sequence is 14 residues long. V lost 8 bases, J lost 0 bases, and 13 bases lay in between. CDR3: CASGLRAYQETQYF. In nucleotides, the CDR3 is TGTGCCAGCGGCCTAAGGGCGTACCAAGAGACCCAGTACTTC.

V is TRBV7-9 and J is TRBJ2-7; tentatively, D is TRBD2 (5 bases). The V gene lost 3 bases and the J gene lost 7 bases, with 7 bases spanning the gap. The CDR3 covers 11 residues. Germline V gene sequence: CDR1 SEHNR, CDR2 FQNEAQ (reference sequence). The CDR3 here is CASSFEREQYF. The DNA of the CDR3 is TGTGCCAGCAGCTTTGAGCGGGAGCAGTACTTC.

This chain connects TRBV19 to TRBJ2-2, with 8 nucleotides matching TRBD1. The CDR3 extends over 15 amino acids. V lost 9 bases and J lost 4; bases outside the gene matches: 10. Germline assignment: CDR1 LNHDA and CDR2 SQIVND (reference sequence). The CDR3, as DNA: TGTGCCAGCCTTGTTGGGACAGGATTCACCGGGGAGCTGTTTTTT. Protein product: CASLVGTGFTGELFF.

As for this clone: Other DNA sequences of this sample code for an identical CDR3. This chain joins TRBV18 and TRBJ2-1; 7 bases fit TRBD1. This CDR3 spans 12 amino acids. Germline V lookup: CDR1 KGHSH, CDR2 LQKENI. Trimming at V came to 4 bases and at J to 7 bases, leaving 1 base not matched to a gene. The CDR3 bases are TGTGCCAGCTCACGGGACAGAAATGAGCAGTTCTTC. It specifies CASSRDRNEQFF. The complete variable domain, with remaining parts taken from reference TRBV18 and TRBJ2-1, reads NAGVMQNPRHLVRRRGQEARLRCSPMKGHSHVYWYRQLPEEGLKFMVYLQKENIIDESGMPKERFSAEFPKEGPSILRIQQVVRGDSAAYFCASSRDRNEQFFGPGTRLTVL.

This clone was picked up many times. The chain is built from TRBV13 and TRBJ2-3; D gene ambiguous. Trimming took off 2 bases at V and 4 bases at J, with 7 bases between the two ends. The length of the CDR3 is 13 residues. Germline CDR1 and CDR2: PRHDT and FYEKMQ (reference sequence). The CDR3 here is CASSLRASDTQYF. CDR3 nucleotide sequence: TGTGCCAGCAGCTTAAGGGCCTCAGATACGCAGTATTTT.

This clone was observed many times. This chain links TRBV7-2 with TRBJ2-5; TRBD2 matches 7 bases. V shed 2 bases, J shed 4 bases, and the junction held 1 base outside the gene matches. There are 13 residues in the CDR3. From germline, CDR1 is SGHTA and CDR2 FQGNSA. The CDR3 nucleotides read TGTGCCAGCAGCTTAAGCGGGATAGAGACCCAGTACTTC. Amino acid sequence: CASSLSGIETQYF.

The rearrangement links TRBV7-2 to TRBJ2-5; TRBD2 might be the D (5 bases). Looked up from germline, CDR1 is SGHTA and CDR2 is FQGNSA. CDR3 size: 15 residues. V lost 3 bases and J 2 bases, leaving 13 bases between the germline ends. Written as DNA, the CDR3 is TGTGCCAGCAGCTTGCGGGCAGCGGTTCAAGAGACCCAGTACTTC. This sequence encodes CASSLRAAVQETQYF.

V and J are TRBV5-6 and TRBJ2-1; 9 nucleotides align to TRBD2. Trimming took 4 bases from V and 9 from J; bases not matched to a gene: 11. This CDR3 region has 15 residues. Germline V CDR1 and CDR2: SGHDT, YYEEEE. In DNA form, the CDR3 reads TGTGCCAGCAGCCCTCTTCCGCGGGGGGGCAGTGAGCAGTTCTTC. Translation gives CASSPLPRGGSEQFF.

The gene calls are TRBV5-1 and TRBJ2-7; D remains ambiguous. V was cut by 4 bases and J by 0 bases, with 14 bases left in between. Germline V gene sequence: CDR1 SGHRS, CDR2 YFSETQ. The CDR3 contains 15 residues. CDR3 in amino acids: CASSPRTGNSYEQYF. The CDR3 DNA reads TGCGCCAGCAGCCCCAGGACGGGTAACTCCTACGAGCAGTACTTC.

The rearrangement uses TRBV18 and TRBJ1-4; D is unresolved. Trimming cost V 10 bases and J 0 bases, with 15 bases left between them. The CDR3 totals 15 residues. The germline gives CDR1 KGHSH, CDR2 LQKENI. This CDR3 is CATAAAVATNEKLFF. The CDR3 nucleotides read TGTGCCACCGCCGCAGCGGTCGCAACTAATGAAAAACTGTTTTTT.

This clone was picked up a small number of times. CDR3 residues: CASSRTDRDYGYTF. Written as DNA, the CDR3 is TGCGCCAGCAGCCGTACGGACAGGGACTATGGCTACACCTTC. The chain joins TRBV4-1 to TRBJ1-2; TRBD1 agrees at 8 bases. The length of the CDR3 is 14 residues. The germline V gene encodes CDR1 MGHRA and CDR2 YSYEKL. Trimming removed 4 bases from V and 3 bases from J; junction bases left unmatched: 4.

This clone was recorded many times. CDR3 sequence: CAISPSKQGQETQYF. The CDR3 DNA reads TGTGCCATCAGCCCCTCCAAGCAAGGCCAAGAGACCCAGTACTTC. The V call is TRBV10-3, the J call TRBJ2-5; D not certain. The V end lost 6 bases, the J end lost 1 base, and 15 bases lay between the germline ends. The CDR3 loop spans 15 amino acids. Germline CDR1 and CDR2: ENHRY and SYGVKD.

This clone was detected many times. One end of the junction does not line up with germline, which may come from a read error. V is TRBV18 and J is TRBJ2-3, with D possibly matching TRBD1 (6 bases). The CDR3 has 14 amino acids. CDR1 is KGHSH and CDR2 is LQKENI in the germline V gene. The CDR3 DNA follows: TGTGCCAGCTCGCCACTACAGGGTCCAGATACGCAGTATTTT. Translating it yields CASSPLQGPDTQYF.

The chain is built from TRBV7-2 and TRBJ1-2; D perhaps matches TRBD1 (5 bases). The V gene's germline CDR1 is SGHTA and CDR2 FQGNSA. V was shortened by 3 bases and J by 2 bases, with 13 bases between the two germline ends. The CDR3 has 15 amino acids. The CDR3 region is CASSFAGQLNYGYTF. The CDR3 nucleotides read TGTGCCAGCAGCTTTGCGGGGCAGCTCAACTATGGCTACACCTTC.

This clone showed up just a few times. J is TRBJ2-7 and V is TRBV5-4; 8 bases map to TRBD1. Germline assignment: CDR1 SGHNT and CDR2 YYREEE (reference sequence). The CDR3 sequence is 14 residues long. Trimming cost V 0 bases and J 5 bases; bases outside gene matches: 4. Written as DNA, the CDR3 is TGTGCCAGCAGCTTGGACAGGGGGAATCACGAGCAGTACTTC. The encoded protein is CASSLDRGNHEQYF.

In its sample, this clone was seen a few times. The chain links TRBV4-2 to TRBJ2-6, with a weak D call TRBD2 (6 bases). Germline CDR1 is LGHNA and CDR2 is YNFKEQ. The CDR3 contains 16 residues. V lost 1 base, J lost 1 base, and 8 bases lay in between. The CDR3 region is CASSQVGGSGANVLTF. The CDR3 DNA reads as TGTGCCAGCAGCCAAGTGGGAGGTTCTGGGGCCAACGTCCTGACTTTC.

The chain has TRBV4-2 and TRBJ2-5; 9 bases map to TRBD1. There are 14 residues in the CDR3. Germline trimming cut 4 bases from V and 5 bases from J; bases unmatched to any gene: 5. CDR1 is LGHNA, CDR2 YNFKEQ, per germline. The CDR3 sequence is CASSRGTGPETQYF. CDR3 sequence (DNA): TGTGCCAGCAGCCGCGGGACAGGGCCGGAGACCCAGTACTTC.

This clone came up a few times. A much larger clone differs from this one at a single base, so this may be a read error. The chain combines TRBV30 with TRBJ2-5; tentatively, D is TRBD1 (5 bases). Trimming removed 6 bases from V and 5 bases from J, with 19 bases in between. From germline, CDR1 is GTSNPN and CDR2 SVGIG (reference sequence). This CDR3 has 14 amino acids. CDR3 residues: CACTAAGFGETQYF. Written as DNA, the CDR3 is TGTGCCTGCACCGCTGCAGGGTTCGGGGAGACCCAGTACTTC. Complete variable domain (other parts from reference TRBV30 and TRBJ2-5): SQTIHQWPATLVQPVGSPLSLECTVEGTSNPNLYWYRQAAGRGLQLLFYSVGIGQISSEVPQNLSASRPQDRQFILSSKKLLLSDSGFYLCACTAAGFGETQYFGPGTRLLVL.

This clone appeared a few times. The chain uses TRBV5-4 and TRBJ1-4; D not resolved. The CDR3 totals 16 residues. Trimming stripped 4 bases from V and 8 bases from J, with 21 bases between. In germline, CDR1 is SGHNT, CDR2 YYREEE (reference sequence). The CDR3 sequence: CASSQVMQREDEKLFF. The DNA for the CDR3 is TGTGCCAGCAGCCAAGTCATGCAGAGAGAGGACGAAAAACTGTTTTTT.

The chain recombines TRBV11-3 with TRBJ2-1; D is ambiguous. Trimming left V 4 bases short and J 6 bases short, with 16 bases between. The CDR3 is made up of 15 amino acids. CDR1 is SGHNT, CDR2 YENEEA, per germline. Here the CDR3 reads CASSSGGVYGNEQFF. CDR3 nucleotides: TGTGCCAGCAGCTCTGGCGGAGTTTATGGCAATGAGCAGTTCTTC.

This clone was seen a few times. The chain joins TRBV11-3 to TRBJ2-1, with D tentatively TRBD1 (6 bases). Germline CDR1 is SGHNT and CDR2 is YENEEA. The CDR3 runs 14 residues. V shed 6 bases and J shed 8 bases, with 17 bases lying between them. The CDR3 protein is CASRVTGVGDEQFF. DNA of the CDR3: TGTGCCAGCAGGGTGACAGGCGTAGGCGATGAGCAGTTCTTC.